One sample yielded the 9 T cell receptor beta chains listed below, sequenced in a study of shared clonotypes between healthy human individuals. Data came from immunoSEQ multiplex PCR; TCRdb stores just in-frame clones and leaves some out. The table has nearly 750,000 clones, 55% to 80% seen once. The sample was memory CD4+ T cells sorted from blood. Subset of the sample: CD45RA-negative fraction. The origin of the receptors is a woman aged 30 to 39 in good health.

The chain combines TRBV6-4 with TRBJ2-7, with 7 bases identical to TRBD2. The germline CDR1 and CDR2 sequences are MRHNA and SNTAGT. CDR3 length equals 15 residues. The V and J ends lost 9 bases and 2 bases, in that order; junction bases with no gene match: 13. CDR3 region: CAREPTQRDTYEQYF. The CDR3 DNA reads as TGTGCCAGGGAACCAACGCAGCGGGATACCTACGAGCAGTACTTC.

The J gene is TRBJ2-7, the V gene TRBV7-8; D unclear. Germline V gene lookup returns CDR1 SGHVS and CDR2 FQNEAQ. V dropped 3 bases and J dropped 3 bases, with 9 bases sitting between them. CDR3 length equals 13 residues. This CDR3 is CASSLEQVYEQYF. The CDR3 DNA follows: TGTGCCAGCAGCTTGGAGCAGGTCTACGAGCAGTACTTC. The whole variable domain, filled in from reference TRBV7-8 and TRBJ2-7, reads GAGVSQSPRYKVAKRGQDVALRCDPISGHVSLFWYQQALGQGPEFLTYFQNEAQLDKSGLPSDRFFAERPEGSVSTLKIQRTQQEDSAVYLCASSLEQVYEQYFGPGTRLTVT.

This clone came up once. J is TRBJ2-2 and V is TRBV27; 11 bases map to TRBD2. CDR1 is MNHEY, CDR2 SMNVEV, per germline (reference sequence). The CDR3 length is 18 residues. Losses at the gene ends were 5 bases for V and 7 bases for J; bases not matched to a gene: 15. DNA of the CDR3: TGTGCCAGCAGTCTTAGGACTAGCGGGCCTAGGCAGGACGGGGAGCTGTTTTTT. Its protein product is CASSLRTSGPRQDGELFF.

This clone has a handful of counts. CDR3 DNA sequence: TGTGCCAGCAGCCAGGGTCGCGTCTACGAGCAGTACTTC. Translation gives CASSQGRVYEQYF. This rearrangement joins TRBV14 to TRBJ2-7; D is unclear. CDR1 is SGHDN, CDR2 FVKESK, per germline. V dropped 3 bases and J dropped 3 bases, with 9 bases sitting between them. The CDR3 runs 13 residues.

The chain carries TRBV7-9 and TRBJ2-5, with 13 bases aligning to TRBD2. Germline V gene lookup returns CDR1 SEHNR and CDR2 FQNEAQ (reference sequence). The CDR3 contains 17 residues. V lost 1 base to trimming and J lost 5 bases; unmatched junction nucleotides: 7. CDR3 protein: CASSLDHGLAGVETQYF. CDR3 DNA: TGTGCCAGCAGCTTAGACCACGGACTAGCGGGAGTGGAGACCCAGTACTTC.

This clone appeared once. V gene TRBV28 combines with J gene TRBJ1-4; 10 nucleotides line up with TRBD1. V lost 7 bases, J lost 6 bases, and 8 bases stayed unmatched. This CDR3 is 15 amino acids long. Per the germline V gene, CDR1 is MDHEN and CDR2 is SYDVKM. The CDR3 DNA reads as TGTGCCAGCATTCAAGGTGGGACAGGGGATGAAAAACTGTTTTTT. It specifies CASIQGGTGDEKLFF.

The chain joins TRBV7-2 to TRBJ1-1; the match to TRBD1 covers 10 bases. Germline V gene lookup returns CDR1 SGHTA and CDR2 FQGNSA. Unmatched junction bases numbered 2, after V lost 3 bases and J lost 4 bases. The CDR3 consists of 14 residues. The CDR3 is CASSFRQGATEAFF. CDR3 DNA: TGTGCCAGCAGCTTCCGACAGGGGGCCACTGAAGCTTTCTTT.

The chain is built from TRBV10-2 and TRBJ2-3; no reliable D call. The V gene lost 3 bases and the J gene lost 2 bases, with 12 bases spanning the gap. CDR3 length: 15 residues. Germline CDR1 reads WSHSY; CDR2 reads SAAADI. This CDR3 reads CASSDGRITTDTQYF. Here the CDR3 DNA reads TGCGCCAGCAGTGACGGTAGAATTACCACAGATACGCAGTATTTT.

CDR3 bases: TGTGCCTTTCAGGGTAAAACAGATACGCAGTATTTT. Protein: CAFQGKTDTQYF. The V call is TRBV30, the J call TRBJ2-3; possibly TRBD1 for D (5 bases). CDR1 and CDR2 from the germline V gene are GTSNPN and SVGIG (reference sequence). The CDR3 sequence is 12 residues long. V shed 7 bases and J shed 3 bases, with 11 bases lying between them.